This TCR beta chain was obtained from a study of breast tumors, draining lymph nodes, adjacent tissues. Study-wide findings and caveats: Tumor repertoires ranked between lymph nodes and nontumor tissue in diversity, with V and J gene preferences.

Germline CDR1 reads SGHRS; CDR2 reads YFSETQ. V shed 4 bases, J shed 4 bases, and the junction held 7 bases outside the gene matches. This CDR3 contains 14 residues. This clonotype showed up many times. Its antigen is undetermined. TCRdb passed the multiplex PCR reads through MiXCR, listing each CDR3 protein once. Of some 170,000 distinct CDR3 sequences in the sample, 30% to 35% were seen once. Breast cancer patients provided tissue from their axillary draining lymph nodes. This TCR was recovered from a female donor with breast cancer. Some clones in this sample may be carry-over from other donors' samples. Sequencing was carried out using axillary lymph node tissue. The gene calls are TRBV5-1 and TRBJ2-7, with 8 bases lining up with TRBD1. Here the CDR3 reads CASSPGQGIYEQYF. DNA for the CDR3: TGCGCCAGCAGCCCCGGACAGGGAATTTACGAGCAGTACTTC.